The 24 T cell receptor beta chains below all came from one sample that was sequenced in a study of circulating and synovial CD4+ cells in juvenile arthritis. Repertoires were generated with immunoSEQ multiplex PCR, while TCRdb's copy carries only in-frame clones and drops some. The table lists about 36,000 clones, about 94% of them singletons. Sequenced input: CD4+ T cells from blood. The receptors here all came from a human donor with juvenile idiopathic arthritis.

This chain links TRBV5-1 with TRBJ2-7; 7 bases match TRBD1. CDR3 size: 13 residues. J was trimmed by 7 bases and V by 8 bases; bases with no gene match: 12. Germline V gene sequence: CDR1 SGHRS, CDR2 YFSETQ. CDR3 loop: CASRDRASWEQYF. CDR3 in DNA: TGCGCCAGTCGGGACAGAGCAAGCTGGGAGCAGTACTTC.

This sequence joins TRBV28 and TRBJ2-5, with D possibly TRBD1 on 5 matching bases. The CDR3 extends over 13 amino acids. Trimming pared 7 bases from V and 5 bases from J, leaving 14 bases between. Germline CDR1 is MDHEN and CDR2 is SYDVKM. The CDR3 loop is CASNSGAKETQYF. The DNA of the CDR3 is TGTGCCAGCAATTCTGGGGCGAAGGAGACCCAGTACTTC.

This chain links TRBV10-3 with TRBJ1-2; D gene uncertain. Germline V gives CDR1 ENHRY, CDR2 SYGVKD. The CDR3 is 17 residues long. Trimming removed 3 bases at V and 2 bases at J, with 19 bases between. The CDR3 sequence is CAISDLVSAGANYGYTF. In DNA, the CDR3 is TGTGCCATCAGTGACTTAGTCTCCGCCGGAGCAAACTATGGCTACACCTTC.

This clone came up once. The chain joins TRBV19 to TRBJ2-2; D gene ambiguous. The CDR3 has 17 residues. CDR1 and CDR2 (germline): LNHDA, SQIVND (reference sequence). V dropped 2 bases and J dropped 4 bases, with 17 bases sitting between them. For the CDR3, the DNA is TGTGCCAGTAGTATAAGCCCGGTTAATAGTCTCACCGGGGAGCTGTTTTTT. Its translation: CASSISPVNSLTGELFF.

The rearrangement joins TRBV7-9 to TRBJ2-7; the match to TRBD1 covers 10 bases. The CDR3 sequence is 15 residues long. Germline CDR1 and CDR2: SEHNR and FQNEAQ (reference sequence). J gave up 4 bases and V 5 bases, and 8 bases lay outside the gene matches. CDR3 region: CASSARTGGTYEQYF. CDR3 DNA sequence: TGTGCCAGCAGCGCACGGACAGGGGGAACGTACGAGCAGTACTTC.

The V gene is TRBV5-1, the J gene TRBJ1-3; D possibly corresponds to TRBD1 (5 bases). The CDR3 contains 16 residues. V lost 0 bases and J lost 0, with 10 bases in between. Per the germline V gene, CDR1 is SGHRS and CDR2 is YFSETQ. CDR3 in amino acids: CASSLGQLFSGNTIYF. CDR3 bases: TGCGCCAGCAGCTTGGGACAGCTATTCTCTGGAAACACCATATATTTT.

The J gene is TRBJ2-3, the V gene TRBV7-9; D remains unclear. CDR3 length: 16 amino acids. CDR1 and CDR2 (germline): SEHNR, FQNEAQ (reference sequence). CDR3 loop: CASSRWSFYGTDTQYF. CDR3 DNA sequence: TGTGCGAGCTCCCGCTGGTCATTCTATGGCACAGATACGCAGTATTTT. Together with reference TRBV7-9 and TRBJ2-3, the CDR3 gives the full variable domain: DTGVSQNPRHKITKRGQNVTFRCDPISEHNRLYWYRQTLGQGPEFLTYFQNEAQLEKSRLLSDRFSAERPKGSFSTLEIQRTEQGDSAMYLCASSRWSFYGTDTQYFGPGTRLTVL.

CDR3 residues: CASSLAAETQYF. The CDR3 region has the DNA TGCGCCAGCAGCCTCGCGGCGGAGACCCAGTACTTC. The rearrangement joins TRBV5-1 to TRBJ2-5; no reliable D call. Germline CDR1 and CDR2: SGHRS and YFSETQ. Trimming shortened V by 4 bases and J by 5 bases, and 9 bases separated the two germline ends. The CDR3 totals 12 residues.

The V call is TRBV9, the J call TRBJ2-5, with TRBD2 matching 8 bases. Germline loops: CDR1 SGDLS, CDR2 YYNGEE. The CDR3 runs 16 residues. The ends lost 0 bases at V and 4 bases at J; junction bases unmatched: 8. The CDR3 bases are TGTGCCAGCAGCGTAGAGGGAACGGGACTAGGAGAGACCCAGTACTTC. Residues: CASSVEGTGLGETQYF.

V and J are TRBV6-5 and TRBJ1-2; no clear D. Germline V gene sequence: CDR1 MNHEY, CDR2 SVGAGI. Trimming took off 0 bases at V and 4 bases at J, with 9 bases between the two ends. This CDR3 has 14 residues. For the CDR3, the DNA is TGTGCCAGCAGTTACTCGATGAGAGCCTATGGCTACACCTTC. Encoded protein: CASSYSMRAYGYTF.

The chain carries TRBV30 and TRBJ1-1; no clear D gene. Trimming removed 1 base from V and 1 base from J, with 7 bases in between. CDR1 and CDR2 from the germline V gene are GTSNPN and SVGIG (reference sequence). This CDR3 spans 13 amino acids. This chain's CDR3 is CAWSGLSNTEAFF. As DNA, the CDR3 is TGTGCCTGGAGTGGGCTCTCGAACACTGAAGCTTTCTTT.

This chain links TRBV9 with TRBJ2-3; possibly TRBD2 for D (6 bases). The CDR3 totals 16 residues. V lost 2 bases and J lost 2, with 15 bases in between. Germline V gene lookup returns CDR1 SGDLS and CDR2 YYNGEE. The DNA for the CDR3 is TGTGCCAGCAGCGTTTACCCGGGACTCCCCACAGATACGCAGTATTTT. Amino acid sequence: CASSVYPGLPTDTQYF.

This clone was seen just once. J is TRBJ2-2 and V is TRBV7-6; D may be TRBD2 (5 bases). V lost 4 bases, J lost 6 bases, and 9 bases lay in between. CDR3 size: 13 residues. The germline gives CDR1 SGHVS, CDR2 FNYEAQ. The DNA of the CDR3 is TGTGCCAGCAGCTCGCCGCGGGCCGGGGAGCTGTTTTTT. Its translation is CASSSPRAGELFF.

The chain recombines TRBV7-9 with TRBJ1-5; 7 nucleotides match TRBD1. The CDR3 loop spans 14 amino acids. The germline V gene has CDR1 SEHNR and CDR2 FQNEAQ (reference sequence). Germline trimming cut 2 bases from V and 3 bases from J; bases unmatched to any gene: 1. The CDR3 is CASSLQGDNQPQHF. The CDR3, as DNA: TGTGCCAGCAGCTTACAGGGGGACAATCAGCCCCAGCATTTT.

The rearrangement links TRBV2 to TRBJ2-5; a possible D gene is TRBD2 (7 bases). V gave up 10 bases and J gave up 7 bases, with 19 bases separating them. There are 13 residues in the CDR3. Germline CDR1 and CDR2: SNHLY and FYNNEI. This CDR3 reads CAILIPGGRTQYF. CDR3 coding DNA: TGTGCCATCCTCATCCCGGGGGGCAGGACCCAGTACTTC.

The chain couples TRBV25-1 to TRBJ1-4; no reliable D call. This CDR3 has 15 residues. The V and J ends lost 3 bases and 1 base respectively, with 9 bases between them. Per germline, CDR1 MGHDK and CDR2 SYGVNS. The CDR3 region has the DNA TGTGCCAGCAGTGAGAACGGCGGAACTAATGAAAAACTGTTTTTT. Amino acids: CASSENGGTNEKLFF.

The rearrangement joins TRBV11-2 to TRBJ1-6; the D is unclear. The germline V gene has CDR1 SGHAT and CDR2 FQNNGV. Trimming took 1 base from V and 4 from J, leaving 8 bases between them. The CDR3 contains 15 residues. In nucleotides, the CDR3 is TGTGCCAGCAGCTTAGGGCCAGGATATAATTCACCCCTCCACTTT. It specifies CASSLGPGYNSPLHF. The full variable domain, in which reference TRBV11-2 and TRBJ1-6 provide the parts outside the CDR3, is EAGVAQSPRYKIIEKRQSVAFWCNPISGHATLYWYQQILGQGPKLLIQFQNNGVVDDSQLPKDRFSAERLKGVDSTLKIQPAKLEDSAVYLCASSLGPGYNSPLHFGNGTRLTVT.

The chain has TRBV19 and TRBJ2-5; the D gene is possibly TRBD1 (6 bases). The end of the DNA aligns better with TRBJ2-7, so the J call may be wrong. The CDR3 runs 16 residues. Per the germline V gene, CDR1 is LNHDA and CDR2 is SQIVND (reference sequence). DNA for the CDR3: TGTGCCAGTAGTATGAGAGCACGGGACAAGGTCTACGAGCAGTACTTC. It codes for CASSMRARDKVYEQYF.

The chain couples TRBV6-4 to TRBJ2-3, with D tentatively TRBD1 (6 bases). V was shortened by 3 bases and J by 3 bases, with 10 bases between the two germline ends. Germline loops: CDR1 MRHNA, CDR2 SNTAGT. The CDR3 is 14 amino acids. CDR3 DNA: TGTGCCAGCAGTGAGACAGGAACTACAGATACGCAGTATTTT. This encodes CASSETGTTDTQYF.

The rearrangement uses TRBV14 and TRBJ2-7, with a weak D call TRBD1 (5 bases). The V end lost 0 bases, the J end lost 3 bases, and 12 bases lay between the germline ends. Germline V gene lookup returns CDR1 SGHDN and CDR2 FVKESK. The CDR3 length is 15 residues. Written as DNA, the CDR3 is TGTGCCAGCAGCCAAGACGCAGGGCGAGTCTACGAGCAGTACTTC. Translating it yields CASSQDAGRVYEQYF.

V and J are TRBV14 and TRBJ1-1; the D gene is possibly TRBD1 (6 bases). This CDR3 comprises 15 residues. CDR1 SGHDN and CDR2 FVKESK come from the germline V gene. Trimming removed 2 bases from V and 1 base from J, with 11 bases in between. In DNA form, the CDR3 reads TGTGCCAGCAGCCAACCGGGACACCCGAACACTGAAGCTTTCTTT. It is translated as CASSQPGHPNTEAFF. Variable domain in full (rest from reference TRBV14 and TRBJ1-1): EAGVTQFPSHSVIEKGQTVTLRCDPISGHDNLYWYRRVMGKEIKFLLHFVKESKQDESGMPNNRFLAERTGGTYSTLKVQPAELEDSGVYFCASSQPGHPNTEAFFGQGTRLTVV.

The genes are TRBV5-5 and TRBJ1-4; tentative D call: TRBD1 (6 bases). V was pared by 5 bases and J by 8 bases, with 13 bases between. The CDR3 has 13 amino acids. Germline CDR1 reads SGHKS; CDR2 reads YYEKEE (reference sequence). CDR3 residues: CASRQGMGEKLFF. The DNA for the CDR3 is TGTGCCAGCAGGCAGGGGATGGGGGAAAAACTGTTTTTT.

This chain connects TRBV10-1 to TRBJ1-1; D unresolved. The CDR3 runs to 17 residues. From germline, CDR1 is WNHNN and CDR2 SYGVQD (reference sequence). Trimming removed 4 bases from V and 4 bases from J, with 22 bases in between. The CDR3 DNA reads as TGCGCCAGCAGTGGGGCCTCCGTCCAACAGTCTCTCACTGAAGCTTTCTTT. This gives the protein CASSGASVQQSLTEAFF.

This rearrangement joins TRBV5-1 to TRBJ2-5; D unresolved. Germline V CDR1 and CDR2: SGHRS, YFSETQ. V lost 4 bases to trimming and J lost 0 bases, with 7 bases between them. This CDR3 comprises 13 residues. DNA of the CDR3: TGCGCCAGCAGCCCTCGGGACCAAGAGACCCAGTACTTC. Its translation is CASSPRDQETQYF.